This T cell receptor (beta chain) was captured in a study of early T cells in non-severe SARS-CoV-2 infection. The protocol attached unique molecular identifiers to individual cDNA molecules. MiXCR was run by TCRdb on the 5' RACE reads, yielding one entry per CDR3 protein. The table has more than 90,000 distinct CDR3 sequences, over 10% seen once. General observations from the study: VDJdb matches were skewed toward anti-spike CD8 T cell responses.

This CDR3 contains 14 residues. The germline V gene encodes CDR1 SGHDN and CDR2 FVKESK. The V and J ends lost 1 base and 2 bases respectively, with 9 bases between them. Points on this clonotype: Its antigen remains unknown.

The rearrangement links TRBV14 to TRBJ2-7; D ambiguous. The TCR comes from an adult who was a healthcare worker with PCR-confirmed SARS-CoV-2 infection or an uninfected control (not recorded which). Sequences were obtained from whole blood. The CDR3 region has the DNA TGTGCCAGCAGCCAAGGGATTGGTCCCTACGAGCAGTACTTC. Protein product: CASSQGIGPYEQYF.